This paragraph reports one TCR beta chain. V gave up 4 bases and J gave up 4 bases; unmatched junction bases: 5. The CDR3 spans 17 residues. The V gene's germline CDR1 is SGHRS and CDR2 YFSETQ. This record comes from a study of T cell responses to AZD1222 COVID-19 vaccine. Libraries were prepared by immunoSEQ multiplex PCR; TCRdb keeps only in-frame clonotypes and omits some of them. The sample holds about 100,000 clones, about 87% seen once. V usage is TRBV5-1 and J usage is TRBJ2-2, with 15 positions matching TRBD2. The source material was peripheral blood, sampled on day 0 of AZD1222 vaccination. The clonotype originates from an adult in good health. In DNA, the CDR3 is TGCGCCAGCAGCCTAGGACTAGCGGGAGGGAGCACCGGGGAGCTGTTTTTT. Translated: CASSLGLAGGSTGELFF.